The sequence of this T cell receptor (beta chain) was determined in a study of T cell repertoires in cytomegalovirus infection. This clonotype was seen at least ten times. TCRdb recomputed calls from the reads with MiXCR, one row per CDR3 protein. The sample holds 350,000 to 500,000 distinct CDR3 sequences, roughly 30% seen once. Sequencing was carried out using PBMCs. This sequence was found in a human donor in good health (CMV status not recorded). Some clones in this sample may be carry-over from other donors' samples.

Here the CDR3 DNA reads TGTGCCAGCAGCTTAGGCACTAATTCACCCCTCCACTTT. It is translated as CASSLGTNSPLHF. The rearrangement uses TRBV7-2 and TRBJ1-6, with unresolved D. Germline CDR1 is SGHTA and CDR2 is FQGNSA. The CDR3 length is 13 residues. V lost 1 base, J lost 6 bases, and 4 bases lay in between. The full variable domain, with the rest looked up from reference TRBV7-2 and TRBJ1-6, is GAGVSQSPSNKVTEKGKDVELRCDPISGHTALYWYRQSLGQGLEFLIYFQGNSAPDKSGLPSDRFSAERTGGSVSTLTIQRTQQEDSAVYLCASSLGTNSPLHFGNGTRLTVT.